The subject of this entry is one T cell receptor (beta chain). This CDR3 spans 15 amino acids. Trimming left V 8 bases short and J 1 base short, with 15 bases between. CDR1 is MDHEN and CDR2 is SYDVKM in the germline V gene. This record belongs to a study of blood T cell repertoires in COVID-19. The data were produced by immunoSEQ multiplex PCR, yet TCRdb's version contains in-frame clones alone and is incomplete. The table lists around 300,000 clones, 70% to 90% of them singletons. The specimen was peripheral blood. This receptor was identified in a woman in her 50s with COVID-19, enrolled during active disease. The rearrangement uses TRBV28 and TRBJ1-3; no definite D call. The CDR3: CASQNERGSGNTIYF. The CDR3 DNA is TGTGCCAGCCAAAATGAGAGAGGTTCTGGAAACACCATATATTTT.